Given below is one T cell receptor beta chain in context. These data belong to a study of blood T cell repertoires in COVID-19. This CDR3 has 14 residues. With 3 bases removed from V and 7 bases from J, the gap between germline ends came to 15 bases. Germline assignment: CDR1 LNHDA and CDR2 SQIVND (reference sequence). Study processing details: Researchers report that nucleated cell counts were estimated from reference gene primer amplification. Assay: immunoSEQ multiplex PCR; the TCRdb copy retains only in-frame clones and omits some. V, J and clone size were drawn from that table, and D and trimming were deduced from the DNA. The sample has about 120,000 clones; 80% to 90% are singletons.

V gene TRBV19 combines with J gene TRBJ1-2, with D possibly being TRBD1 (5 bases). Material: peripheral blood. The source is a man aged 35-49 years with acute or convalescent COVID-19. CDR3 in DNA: TGTGCCAGTAGTATTGGAGGGCAGGGTCGTGGCTACACCTTC. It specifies CASSIGGQGRGYTF. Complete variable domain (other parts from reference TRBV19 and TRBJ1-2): DGGITQSPKYLFRKEGQNVTLSCEQNLNHDAMYWYRQDPGQGLRLIYYSQIVNDFQKGDIAEGYSVSREKKESFPLTVTSAQKNPTAFYLCASSIGGQGRGYTFGSGTRLTVV.